The T cell receptor (beta chain) described here comes from a study of OX40 agonist ivuxolimab in advanced cancers. Study background: At 0.01 to 10 mg/kg, ivuxolimab was administered intravenously to patients every 2 weeks. The diagnoses of dose-escalation patients were hepatocellular carcinoma, melanoma, renal cell or head and neck cancer.

Using immunoSEQ multiplex PCR, the repertoire was profiled, and TCRdb retains in-frame clones only, with some absent. The sample consists of tens of thousands of clones, about 79% of them appearing once. Blood sampling was done at baseline, cycle 4 day 1, and cycle 7 day 1. On this clone: The antigen is not known.

General observations from the study: With doses of 0.1-3.0 mg/kg, partial responders showed among the lowest clonal expansion.

The ends were cut back, 2 bases at V and 5 bases at J, with 15 bases in the middle. The germline V gene has CDR1 MNHEY and CDR2 SVGAGI. This CDR3 is built from 15 residues. The chain uses TRBV6-5 and TRBJ1-1; D is perhaps TRBD1 (5 bases). The source is an adult with an advanced solid tumor such as melanoma, head and neck, liver or kidney cancer. The sample here was CD4+ or CD8+ T cells sorted from blood, taken in a trial of the OX40 agonist ivuxolimab. CDR3: CASSYGHAVRTEAFF. The CDR3 DNA reads TGTGCCAGCAGTTACGGACACGCCGTGAGGACTGAAGCTTTCTTT.